This record looks at one T cell receptor beta chain sequence and its context. This entry comes from a study of CD8 T cells in Susac syndrome. About the study: Clinically active disease was present in about 6 of the sequenced Susac syndrome patients. About 8 of these patients were in remission. At the time their blood was drawn, patients with Susac syndrome were either therapy-naive, on corticosteroids (with some of them also receiving intravenous immunoglobulin), or on intravenous immunoglobulin alone.

CDR1 is LGHNA, CDR2 YSLEER, per germline. The CDR3 has 14 amino acids. Trimming shortened V by 4 bases and J by 2 bases, and 11 bases separated the two germline ends. The TEMRA cells underwent FACS enrichment, while the CD8+ and CD4+ T cells underwent negative isolation. Random hexamers were used to reverse transcribe 0.5 to 1 ug of RNA. Across 54 Vbeta and 13 Jbeta, immunoSEQ multiplex PCR amplified TCR beta CDR3. TCRdb called the immunoSEQ multiplex PCR reads again in MiXCR, with one record for every CDR3 protein. The repertoire includes around 170,000 distinct CDR3 sequences, roughly 95% of them detected once, and roughly 0.098% sits in the top ten.

Sequences were obtained from CD4+ T cells from PBMCs. The source of this sequence is a human donor with Susac syndrome. V and J are TRBV4-3 and TRBJ2-5, with D maybe TRBD2 (6 bases). The CDR3 region has the DNA TGCGCCAGCAGCCGGCTCGGACTACAAGAGACCCAGTACTTC. Encoded protein: CASSRLGLQETQYF.